Shown below are 17 T cell receptor beta chains from a single sample sequenced in a study of siplizumab effects on memory and regulatory T cells. Clones were read by immunoSEQ multiplex PCR, and TCRdb kept only the in-frame ones, dropping some. The data hold roughly 40,000 clones, with 70% to 90% observed a single time. Sample: naive CD4+ T cells sorted from blood. These receptor sequences come from a human donor in good health.

This chain joins TRBV9 and TRBJ2-5, with D hard to call. From germline, CDR1 is SGDLS and CDR2 YYNGEE. V was shortened by 4 bases and J by 5 bases, with 12 bases between the two germline ends. This CDR3 region has 13 residues. CDR3: CASSQLSKETQYF. In DNA form, the CDR3 reads TGTGCCAGCAGCCAGCTATCAAAGGAGACCCAGTACTTC.

The genes are TRBV5-4 and TRBJ1-5; tentative D call: TRBD1 (5 bases). The CDR3 covers 13 residues. The germline V gene encodes CDR1 SGHNT and CDR2 YYREEE (reference sequence). V lost 4 bases to trimming and J lost 4 bases, with 9 bases between them. CDR3 coding DNA: TGTGCCAGCAGCCCAGACAGAAATCAGCCCCAGCATTTT. Translation: CASSPDRNQPQHF. Together with reference TRBV5-4 and TRBJ1-5, the CDR3 gives the full variable domain: ETGVTQSPTHLIKTRGQQVTLRCSSQSGHNTVSWYQQALGQGPQFIFQYYREEENGRGNFPPRFSGLQFPNYSSELNVNALELDDSALYLCASSPDRNQPQHFGDGTRLSIL.

The rearrangement uses TRBV7-8 and TRBJ1-4; D is perhaps TRBD1 (5 bases). This CDR3 has 13 residues. Trimming stripped 5 bases from V and 8 bases from J, with 12 bases between. Germline-derived CDR1 and CDR2 are SGHVS and FQNEAQ. Here the CDR3 reads CASSGGAPEKLFF. CDR3 in DNA: TGTGCCAGCAGCGGAGGGGCCCCGGAAAAACTGTTTTTT.

The chain recombines TRBV9 with TRBJ2-1, with 8 positions matching TRBD1. The germline V gene has CDR1 SGDLS and CDR2 YYNGEE. This CDR3 comprises 14 residues. The ends lost 4 bases at V and 10 bases at J; junction bases unmatched: 10. CDR3 nucleotide sequence: TGTGCCAGCAGCCCCCGGGACAGGTTAGGAGAGCAGTTCTTC. Encoded protein: CASSPRDRLGEQFF.

The J gene is TRBJ1-3, the V gene TRBV5-6; no clear D gene. V lost 2 bases and J 15 bases, leaving 15 bases between the germline ends. The CDR3 length is 12 residues. Germline CDR1 is SGHDT and CDR2 is YYEEEE. The CDR3 reads CASSFGSPPEYF. In DNA, the CDR3 is TGTGCCAGCAGCTTCGGGAGCCCGCCGGAATATTTT.

This clone was counted only a few times. CDR3 residues: CASSPDRAYEQYF. The DNA of the CDR3 is TGTGCCAGCAGCCCGGACAGGGCCTACGAGCAGTACTTC. The V and J genes are TRBV11-2 and TRBJ2-7; 8 bases agree with TRBD1. Germline CDR1 reads SGHAT; CDR2 reads FQNNGV. The CDR3 sequence is 13 residues long. Trimming cost V 5 bases and J 2 bases; bases outside gene matches: 2.

This chain links TRBV6-5 with TRBJ1-1; a weak D match, TRBD1 (5 bases). From germline, CDR1 is MNHEY and CDR2 SVGAGI. The V end was cut by 2 bases, the J end by 6 bases, with 10 bases between. This CDR3 is built from 13 residues. This chain's CDR3 is CASSYRGRAEAFF. DNA for the CDR3: TGTGCCAGCAGTTACAGGGGAAGGGCTGAAGCTTTCTTT.

The rearrangement joins TRBV6-6 to TRBJ2-5; D might be TRBD2 (6 bases). The germline V and J ends were trimmed by 4 bases and 5 bases, with 11 bases remaining between them. Germline-derived CDR1 and CDR2 are MNHNY and SVGAGI (reference sequence). CDR3 size: 13 residues. The CDR3 is CASSSTGGETQYF. CDR3 sequence (DNA): TGTGCCAGCAGTTCTACAGGAGGGGAGACCCAGTACTTC.

The V gene is TRBV27, the J gene TRBJ2-7; 8 bases are shared with TRBD2. Germline V gene sequence: CDR1 MNHEY, CDR2 SMNVEV (reference sequence). This CDR3 is built from 12 residues. With 6 bases clipped from V and 2 bases from J, the junction kept 0 bases outside the gene matches. CDR3: CASRGLAYEQYF. The DNA of the CDR3 is TGTGCCAGCAGGGGACTAGCCTACGAGCAGTACTTC.

The J gene is TRBJ2-1, the V gene TRBV9; 8 nucleotides align to TRBD2. V lost 0 bases, J lost 1 base, and 12 bases stayed unmatched. From germline, CDR1 is SGDLS and CDR2 YYNGEE. The CDR3 is made up of 19 amino acids. CDR3 loop: CASSVDPLSGRASYNEQFF. The CDR3 DNA reads as TGTGCCAGCAGCGTAGATCCCCTCAGCGGGAGAGCGTCCTACAATGAGCAGTTCTTC.

This rearrangement joins TRBV18 to TRBJ2-2; D is ambiguous. Germline assignment: CDR1 KGHSH and CDR2 LQKENI. The length of the CDR3 is 14 residues. Trimming stripped 4 bases from V and 3 bases from J, with 9 bases between. The CDR3, as DNA: TGTGCCAGCTCACTGGGCGTTGACACCGGGGAGCTGTTTTTT. Translating it yields CASSLGVDTGELFF.

V is TRBV6-1 and J is TRBJ2-7, with D possibly being TRBD1 (6 bases). V was shortened by 6 bases and J by 1 base, with 10 bases between the two germline ends. The CDR3 totals 13 residues. Germline CDR1 reads MNHNS; CDR2 reads SASEGT. CDR3: CASSRGLSYEQYF. The CDR3 coding sequence is TGTGCCAGCAGCAGGGGATTGTCCTACGAGCAGTACTTC.

The chain joins TRBV6-4 to TRBJ2-3; 8 nucleotides line up with TRBD2. This CDR3 spans 15 amino acids. V trimming: 2 bases; J trimming: 4 bases; junction bases outside the gene matches: 5. Per germline, CDR1 MRHNA and CDR2 SNTAGT. DNA for the CDR3: TGTGCCAGCAGTGACGTCGGGGGGGCCTCAGATACGCAGTATTTT. Translation: CASSDVGGASDTQYF.

The chain couples TRBV18 to TRBJ1-1; tentative D call: TRBD1 (6 bases). Germline V CDR1 and CDR2: KGHSH, LQKENI. Trimming removed 3 bases from V and 1 base from J, with 6 bases in between. The CDR3 has 13 amino acids. The CDR3 coding sequence is TGTGCCAGCTCACCGGGACAGAACACTGAAGCTTTCTTT. Amino acid sequence: CASSPGQNTEAFF.

This chain joins TRBV30 and TRBJ2-5; D unresolved. CDR1 and CDR2 from the germline V gene are GTSNPN and SVGIG (reference sequence). The CDR3 runs 14 residues. The V end lost 0 bases, the J end lost 5 bases, and 13 bases lay between the germline ends. The DNA for the CDR3 is TGTGCCTGGAGTGTACCCTGGGCTGCCGAGACCCAGTACTTC. Its protein product is CAWSVPWAAETQYF.

The chain is built from TRBV18 and TRBJ1-4; 12 bases are a match to TRBD1. This CDR3 is 15 amino acids long. In germline, CDR1 is KGHSH, CDR2 LQKENI. V was pared by 4 bases and J by 6 bases, with 3 bases of the junction left unmatched. CDR3: CASSQGQGAYEKLFF. The CDR3 DNA is TGTGCCAGCTCACAGGGACAGGGGGCGTATGAAAAACTGTTTTTT.

This chain joins TRBV6-1 and TRBJ2-3; weak D call: TRBD2 (6 bases). Germline-derived CDR1 and CDR2 are MNHNS and SASEGT. The CDR3 is 14 amino acids. CDR3 sequence: CATSGSGLGDTQYF. As DNA, the CDR3 is TGTGCTACCTCAGGTAGCGGACTTGGGGATACGCAGTATTTT.